Following are 23 T cell receptor beta chains from one sample sequenced in a study of blood T cell repertoires in COVID-19. Here immunoSEQ multiplex PCR was the method, and the copy in TCRdb shows in-frame clones only, minus some. The table lists 150,000 to 160,000 clones, around 90% of them singletons. The material sequenced was peripheral blood. These receptors were collected from a man aged 45-65 years with acute or convalescent COVID-19.

This clone came up a few times. The chain employs TRBV6-5 and TRBJ2-2; D is possibly TRBD1 (6 bases). CDR1 is MNHEY, CDR2 SVGAGI, per germline. The CDR3 totals 16 residues. V shed 4 bases and J shed 1 base, with 13 bases lying between them. This CDR3 is CASSSSTGLNTGELFF. The CDR3 DNA sequence: TGTGCCAGCAGTTCATCGACAGGCTTGAACACCGGGGAGCTGTTTTTT.

The chain recombines TRBV4-3 with TRBJ2-1; D is ambiguous. The CDR3 is 15 residues long. In germline, CDR1 is LGHNA, CDR2 YSLEER. The V gene lost 4 bases and the J gene lost 5 bases, with 15 bases spanning the gap. The CDR3 sequence is CASSLDVHRNNEQFF. DNA of the CDR3: TGCGCCAGCAGCCTAGATGTGCACAGAAACAATGAGCAGTTCTTC.

The J gene is TRBJ1-6, the V gene TRBV18; possible D gene TRBD1, 5 bases. The germline gives CDR1 KGHSH, CDR2 LQKENI. The CDR3 runs to 13 residues. Trimming took off 4 bases at V and 4 bases at J, with 5 bases between the two ends. CDR3 residues: CASSRQYNSPLHF. The CDR3, as DNA: TGTGCCAGCTCACGACAGTATAATTCACCCCTCCACTTT.

The chain carries TRBV18 and TRBJ2-1; the D is unclear. There are 14 residues in the CDR3. Trimming stripped 6 bases from V and 7 bases from J, with 16 bases between. CDR1 KGHSH and CDR2 LQKENI come from the germline V gene. DNA of the CDR3: TGTGCCAGCTCCTTAATCGCAACAATTAATGAGCAGTTCTTC. It specifies CASSLIATINEQFF.

This sequence joins TRBV28 and TRBJ1-5; 9 bases fit TRBD1. Unmatched junction bases numbered 10, after V lost 5 bases and J lost 5 bases. CDR1 and CDR2 (germline): MDHEN, SYDVKM. CDR3 length: 16 residues. CDR3 bases: TGTGCCAGCAGTCCACCGGACAGGGGTCCCCATCAGCCCCAGCATTTT. It is translated as CASSPPDRGPHQPQHF.

This clone has only one observation. The gene calls are TRBV2 and TRBJ2-2; the D gene is possibly TRBD2 (6 bases). The germline V gene has CDR1 SNHLY and CDR2 FYNNEI. The germline V and J ends were trimmed by 7 bases and 4 bases, with 13 bases remaining between them. The CDR3 sequence is 14 residues long. In DNA form, the CDR3 reads TGTGCCAGCAAGGGCGGGGAGGTCACCGGGGAGCTGTTTTTT. It specifies CASKGGEVTGELFF.

V and J are TRBV9 and TRBJ1-2, with 7 bases that match TRBD1. CDR3 length: 13 amino acids. Trimming at V came to 4 bases and at J to 8 bases, leaving 8 bases not matched to a gene. Germline values: CDR1 SGDLS, CDR2 YYNGEE. CDR3 nucleotide sequence: TGTGCCAGCAGCCGGGACAGCTATGACGGCTACACCTTC. This translates into CASSRDSYDGYTF.

This clone was seen a handful of times. The chain recombines TRBV27 with TRBJ2-7; 14 bases align to TRBD2. The junction had 12 bases not matched to a gene; V was cut back by 5 bases and J by 3 bases. Germline V lookup: CDR1 MNHEY, CDR2 SMNVEV (reference sequence). CDR3 size: 18 residues. The CDR3 protein is CASSGRAGLAGVGYEQYF. CDR3 in DNA: TGTGCCAGCAGTGGGCGAGCGGGACTAGCGGGAGTAGGCTACGAGCAGTACTTC.

The chain has TRBV6-5 and TRBJ1-6; D is unclear. Germline-derived CDR1 and CDR2 are MNHEY and SVGAGI. V was pared by 2 bases and J by 8 bases, with 16 bases between. CDR3 length: 16 amino acids. Here the CDR3 DNA reads TGTGCCAGCAGTTACGAGGGCCGTTCCCGATATTCACCCCTCCACTTT. As protein: CASSYEGRSRYSPLHF.

The V gene is TRBV10-3, the J gene TRBJ1-4; 10 positions agree with TRBD1. The CDR3 is 17 residues long. The trim removed 6 bases at V and 12 bases at J, leaving 19 bases unmatched. The germline CDR1 and CDR2 sequences are ENHRY and SYGVKD. The CDR3 nucleotides read TGTGCCATCAGCCGGGACAGGGGATCCGGGAGCGGAAAAGAACTGTTTTTT. Translated, it gives CAISRDRGSGSGKELFF.

The chain has TRBV5-4 and TRBJ2-2; D unclear. The V gene's germline CDR1 is SGHNT and CDR2 YYREEE (reference sequence). V lost 1 base, J lost 3 bases, and 16 bases lay in between. The CDR3 is made up of 17 amino acids. The chain's CDR3 is CASSLTRRNRDTGELFF. Here the CDR3 DNA reads TGTGCCAGCAGCTTGACCCGCCGAAATCGGGACACCGGGGAGCTGTTTTTT.

V is TRBV19 and J is TRBJ1-1; TRBD1 might be the D (5 bases). Germline V lookup: CDR1 LNHDA, CDR2 SQIVND (reference sequence). CDR3 size: 14 residues. Between the trimmed V and J ends, which lost 1 base and 1 base, there was a span of 7 bases. In DNA, the CDR3 is TGTGCCAGTAGTATAGCTGACAGGAACACTGAAGCTTTCTTT. This encodes CASSIADRNTEAFF.

This chain uses TRBV28 with TRBJ1-5; 10 positions agree with TRBD1. Per germline, CDR1 MDHEN and CDR2 SYDVKM. The CDR3 covers 14 residues. V shed 3 bases and J 6 bases; nucleotides not matched to a gene: 2. The CDR3 loop reads CASSFGTGVQPQHF. The CDR3 DNA sequence: TGTGCCAGCAGTTTCGGGACAGGGGTTCAGCCCCAGCATTTT. Full variable domain (missing parts from reference TRBV28 and TRBJ1-5): DVKVTQSSRYLVKRTGEKVFLECVQDMDHENMFWYRQDPGLGLRLIYFSYDVKMKEKGDIPEGYSVSREKKERFSLILESASTNQTSMYLCASSFGTGVQPQHFGDGTRLSIL.

The chain couples TRBV2 to TRBJ2-1, with 11 bases identical to TRBD2. V lost 2 bases to trimming and J lost 6 bases; unmatched junction nucleotides: 9. The CDR3 spans 17 residues. CDR1 and CDR2 (germline): SNHLY, FYNNEI. Here the CDR3 DNA reads TGTGCCAGCAGTGAAAGGGGCCCTAGCGGGAGGACCAATGAGCAGTTCTTC. This encodes CASSERGPSGRTNEQFF.

The chain is built from TRBV18 and TRBJ2-1, with 8 bases fitting TRBD2. Germline V lookup: CDR1 KGHSH, CDR2 LQKENI. Trimming removed 1 base from V and 4 bases from J; junction bases left unmatched: 3. This CDR3 has 15 residues. The CDR3 coding sequence is TGTGCCAGCTCACCACAGAGCGGGGGATACAATGAGCAGTTCTTC. This encodes CASSPQSGGYNEQFF.

CDR3 sequence (DNA): TGTGCCAGCAGCTTAGGATCCGGGGGGACAAGCTCCTACAATGAGCAGTTCTTC. Encoded protein: CASSLGSGGTSSYNEQFF. V gene TRBV7-8 combines with J gene TRBJ2-1; a possible D gene is TRBD2 (7 bases). Trimming took off 1 base at V and 0 bases at J, with 16 bases between the two ends. The CDR3 sequence is 18 residues long. Germline V gene data show CDR1 as SGHVS and CDR2 as FQNEAQ.

V gene TRBV3-1 (or the pseudogene TRBV3-2) combines with J gene TRBJ1-5; tentatively, D is TRBD1 (5 bases). This CDR3 region has 13 residues. The germline gives CDR1 LGHDT, CDR2 YNNKEL (reference sequence). Trimming shortened V by 1 base and J by 6 bases, and 7 bases separated the two germline ends. The CDR3, as DNA: TGTGCCAGCAGCCAAGCAGGGATTCAGCCCCAGCATTTT. This codes for CASSQAGIQPQHF.

The chain carries TRBV11-2 and TRBJ2-5; TRBD1 aligns across 8 bases. The CDR3 is 13 residues long. Germline V gene lookup returns CDR1 SGHAT and CDR2 FQNNGV. V shed 6 bases, J shed 5 bases, and the junction held 5 bases outside the gene matches. The CDR3 loop is CASRGQGGETQYF. CDR3 bases: TGTGCCAGCAGAGGACAGGGTGGCGAGACCCAGTACTTC.

The V and J genes are TRBV5-1 and TRBJ2-3, with TRBD2 matching 14 bases. This CDR3 has 17 residues. Trimming removed 4 bases from V and 2 bases from J; junction bases left unmatched: 6. Germline CDR1 SGHRS, CDR2 YFSETQ. The CDR3 spells CASSRGLAGVATDTQYF. The CDR3 DNA follows: TGCGCCAGCAGCCGGGGACTAGCGGGAGTGGCCACAGATACGCAGTATTTT.

The chain joins TRBV12-3 or TRBV12-4 to TRBJ2-2; D might be TRBD2 (5 bases). Trimming stripped 9 bases from V and 4 bases from J, with 9 bases between. This CDR3 region has 12 residues. In DNA form, the CDR3 reads TGTGCCAGTCGGAGGTTCACCGGGGAGCTGTTTTTT. This gives the protein CASRRFTGELFF.

In DNA, the CDR3 is TGTGCCAGTAGTATAGGTGGGCATGGAAACACCATATATTTT. The encoded protein is CASSIGGHGNTIYF. J is TRBJ1-3 and V is TRBV19; no clear D gene. The germline CDR1 and CDR2 sequences are LNHDA and SQIVND (reference sequence). This CDR3 contains 14 residues. V was shortened by 1 base and J by 3 bases, with 7 bases between the two germline ends.

J is TRBJ2-7 and V is TRBV6-6; 13 positions match TRBD2. Trimming removed 7 bases from V and 5 bases from J; junction bases left unmatched: 8. Germline CDR1 MNHNY, CDR2 SVGAGI (reference sequence). The CDR3 runs 15 residues. The CDR3 region is CASNPLAGGPHEQYF. The DNA of the CDR3 is TGTGCCAGCAACCCACTAGCGGGAGGGCCCCACGAGCAGTACTTC.

This chain joins TRBV10-1 and TRBJ1-5, with D possibly TRBD1 on 6 matching bases. The CDR3 is 12 amino acids. In germline, CDR1 is WNHNN, CDR2 SYGVQD (reference sequence). V was cut by 10 bases and J by 4 bases, with 11 bases left in between. The CDR3 loop is CAKSGANQPQHF. CDR3 nucleotide sequence: TGCGCCAAGTCAGGGGCAAATCAGCCCCAGCATTTT.